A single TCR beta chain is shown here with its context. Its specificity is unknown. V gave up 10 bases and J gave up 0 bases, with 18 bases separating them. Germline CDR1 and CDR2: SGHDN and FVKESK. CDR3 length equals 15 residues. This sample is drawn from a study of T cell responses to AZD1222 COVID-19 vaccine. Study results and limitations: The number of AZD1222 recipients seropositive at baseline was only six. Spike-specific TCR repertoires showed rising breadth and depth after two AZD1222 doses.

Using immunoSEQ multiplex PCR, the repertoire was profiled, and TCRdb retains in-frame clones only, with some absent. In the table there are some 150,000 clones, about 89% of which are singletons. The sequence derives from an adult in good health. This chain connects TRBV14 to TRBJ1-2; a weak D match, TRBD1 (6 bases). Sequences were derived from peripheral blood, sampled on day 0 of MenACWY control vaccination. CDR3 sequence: CAIPARGIANYGYTF. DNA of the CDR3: TGTGCCATCCCCGCCAGGGGCATAGCTAACTATGGCTACACCTTC.